Shown below are 14 T cell receptor beta chains from a single sample sequenced in a study of T cell clonality in common variable immunodeficiency. This table comes from immunoSEQ multiplex PCR, and its TCRdb copy is limited to in-frame clones, with some not included. The sample shows under 45,000 clones, none of them appearing just once. Material for sequencing was peripheral blood mononuclear cells. Receptors originate from a person between 18 and 69 years old in good health.

As regards this clone: The read ends 3 residues before the CDR3 terminus; that terminus is restored from the germline J gene. The chain combines TRBV7-2 with TRBJ1-2; 7 nucleotides line up with TRBD1. The CDR3 has 13 residues. Germline values: CDR1 SGHTA, CDR2 FQGNSA. Germline trimming cut 5 bases from V and 2 bases from J; bases unmatched to any gene: 2. The CDR3 bases that were read are TGTGCCAGCAGCCAGGGGGGAAACTATGGC. This gives the protein CASSQGGNYG. The CDR3 in its entirety is CASSQGGNYGYTF.

This clone was counted at least ten times. The read falls 3 residues short of the CDR3 end, and the missing part is taken from the germline J gene. The V gene is TRBV7-8, the J gene TRBJ2-3; no clear D. Germline lookup yields CDR1 SGHVS and CDR2 FQNEAQ. The CDR3 has 15 amino acids. V dropped 5 bases and J dropped 6 bases, with 18 bases sitting between them. CDR3 DNA (partial): TGTGCCAGCAGCGAGAGCCAAATCCTGTGGGATACG. It encodes CASSESQILWDT. The CDR3 as a whole reads CASSESQILWDTQYF.

This clone was picked up many times. The observed sequence ends 3 residues before the CDR3 terminus, with the missing tail filled in from the germline J gene. The rearrangement uses TRBV5-1 and TRBJ2-5; 15 bases are shared with TRBD2. This CDR3 region has 17 residues. CDR1 is SGHRS and CDR2 is YFSETQ in the germline V gene. V trimming: 3 bases; J trimming: 4 bases; junction bases outside the gene matches: 7. CDR3 in amino acids: CASSSGLAGGPLETQYF. The sequenced CDR3 bases are TGCGCCAGCAGCTCAGGACTAGCGGGAGGGCCTTTAGAGACC. Supplemented by reference TRBV5-1 and TRBJ2-5, the full variable domain reads KAGVTQTPRYLIKTRGQQVTLSCSPISGHRSVSWYQQTPGQGLQFLFEYFSETQRNKGNFPGRFSGRQFSNSRSEMNVSTLELGDSALYLCASSSGLAGGPLETQYFGPGTRLLVL.

In its sample, this clone was seen many times. The sequenced fragment ends 3 residues before the CDR3 boundary, so the rest is inferred from the germline J gene. This rearrangement joins TRBV18 to TRBJ2-7; D possibly corresponds to TRBD2 (6 bases). With 2 bases removed from V and 6 bases from J, the gap between germline ends came to 11 bases. There are 13 residues in the CDR3. The germline CDR1 and CDR2 sequences are KGHSH and LQKENI. CDR3 DNA (partial): TGTGCCAGCTCACCAGGTGTCGGGGGCGAG. Its translation: CASSPGVGGE. The full-length CDR3 reads as CASSPGVGGEQYF.

Ten or more counts support this clone. The read finishes 3 residues shy of the CDR3 end, and the germline J gene is used to complete it. The chain recombines TRBV5-1 with TRBJ2-3; D is perhaps TRBD1 (5 bases). Germline V gives CDR1 SGHRS, CDR2 YFSETQ. The CDR3 runs 14 residues. V was trimmed by 3 bases and J by 3 bases, leaving 11 bases between them. CDR3 DNA, as far as it was read: TGCGCCAGCAGCTCTCCGACAGAGACAGATACG. This sequence encodes CASSSPTETDT. The CDR3 in its entirety is CASSSPTETDTQYF. The entire variable domain, with the rest obtained from reference TRBV5-1 and TRBJ2-3, is as follows: KAGVTQTPRYLIKTRGQQVTLSCSPISGHRSVSWYQQTPGQGLQFLFEYFSETQRNKGNFPGRFSGRQFSNSRSEMNVSTLELGDSALYLCASSSPTETDTQYFGPGTRLTVL.

Concerning this clone: The read stops 3 residues short of the end of the CDR3; the missing end is completed from the germline J gene. The J gene is TRBJ2-3, the V gene TRBV30; maybe TRBD1 (5 bases). This CDR3 has 14 amino acids. Per germline, CDR1 GTSNPN and CDR2 SVGIG (reference sequence). This chain's CDR3 is CAWSVWGGNQPQYF. The covered CDR3 bases are TGTGCCTGGAGTGTATGGGGCGGCAATCAGCCG.

This clone appeared many times. Coverage ceases 3 residues before the CDR3 finishes, and the germline J gene fills in the end. The V and J genes are TRBV28 and TRBJ1-2, with a tentative D call TRBD1 (5 bases). The germline gives CDR1 MDHEN, CDR2 SYDVKM. This CDR3 region has 14 residues. The sequenced CDR3 bases are TGTGCCAGCAGTTCCGGGGGGACCCAGGCAGGC. Residues: CASSSGGTQAG. The full CDR3 sequence reads CASSSGGTQAGYTF.

This clone was observed many times. Other DNA sequences in the sample encode the same CDR3. The CDR3 DNA, read in part, is TGTGCCAGTAGTTATGACAGGAACACTGAA. Its protein is CASSYDRNTE. The CDR3 as a whole reads CASSYDRNTEAFF. The gene calls are TRBV19 and TRBJ1-1, with D maybe TRBD1 (5 bases). With the read ending 3 residues before the CDR3 end, the germline J gene is used to fill in that end. V lost 5 bases and J lost 1, with 8 bases in between. CDR3 length: 13 residues. Germline assignment: CDR1 LNHDA and CDR2 SQIVND (reference sequence).

Many counts were recorded for this clone. The sequence runs out 3 residues before the end of the CDR3; the remainder is reconstructed from the germline J gene. The chain carries TRBV7-9 and TRBJ2-3, with 8 bases fitting TRBD2. This CDR3 is built from 13 residues. The germline CDR1 and CDR2 sequences are SEHNR and FQNEAQ (reference sequence). V gave up 6 bases and J gave up 4 bases; unmatched junction bases: 3. The part of the CDR3 DNA that was read is TGTGCCAGCAGACCGGGACTAGCAGATACG. Amino acid sequence: CASRPGLADT. Given in full, the CDR3 is CASRPGLADTQYF.

Points on this clone: Sequencing ends 3 residues short of the CDR3 end; the germline J gene provides the rest. V gene TRBV7-3 combines with J gene TRBJ1-2, with 7 bases that match TRBD1. Germline V gene sequence: CDR1 SGHTA, CDR2 FQGTGA. This CDR3 contains 14 residues. CDR3: CASSPDRASYDYTF. The covered CDR3 bases are TGTGCCAGCAGCCCAGACAGGGCCTCCTACGAC. Supplemented by reference TRBV7-3 and TRBJ1-2, the full variable domain reads GAGVSQTPSNKVTEKGKYVELRCDPISGHTALYWYRQSLGQGPEFLIYFQGTGAADDSGLPNDRFFAVRPEGSVSTLKIQRTERGDSAVYLCASSPDRASYDYTFGSGTRLTVV.

On this clone: A junction boundary mismatches the germline segment, possibly from a read error. The read comes to an end 3 residues before the CDR3 does, leaving the germline J gene to fill in the end. The same CDR3 arises from other DNA sequences in this sample as well. The chain recombines TRBV6-1 with TRBJ1-6; D unclear. The CDR3 extends over 16 amino acids. Germline CDR1 and CDR2: MNHNS and SASEGT. The chain's CDR3 is CASSARRGTYNSPLHF. The sequenced CDR3 bases are TGTGCCAGCAGTGCACGGCGGGGAACCTATAATTCGCCC.

Comment on this clone: The read halts 3 residues ahead of the CDR3 end, with the missing end drawn from the germline J gene. J is TRBJ1-2 and V is TRBV7-9, with D maybe TRBD1 (6 bases). This CDR3 region has 15 residues. CDR1 SEHNR and CDR2 FQNEAQ come from the germline V gene (reference sequence). The chain's CDR3 is CASSLGGTPHNDYTF. The part of the CDR3 DNA that was read is TGTGCCAGCAGCTTAGGCGGGACACCTCACAATGAC.

This clone occurred many times. Sequencing ends 3 residues short of the CDR3 end; the germline J gene provides the rest. The chain joins TRBV5-1 to TRBJ2-7, with 10 bases lining up with TRBD1. The CDR3 totals 15 residues. Germline assignment: CDR1 SGHRS and CDR2 YFSETQ. The V segment lost 2 bases and the J segment 2 bases; nucleotides outside the gene matches: 4. Partial CDR3 DNA: TGCGCCAGCAGCTTCTCCGGGACAGGGGCCTACGAG. Its protein product is CASSFSGTGAYE. The CDR3, in full, reads CASSFSGTGAYEQYF. Complete variable domain (other parts from reference TRBV5-1 and TRBJ2-7): KAGVTQTPRYLIKTRGQQVTLSCSPISGHRSVSWYQQTPGQGLQFLFEYFSETQRNKGNFPGRFSGRQFSNSRSEMNVSTLELGDSALYLCASSFSGTGAYEQYFGPGTRLTVT.

This clone was recorded at least ten times. The read ends 3 residues early relative to the CDR3; the germline J gene fills the gap. The chain uses TRBV2 and TRBJ1-5; tentatively, D is TRBD1 (5 bases). V was trimmed by 3 bases and J by 7 bases, leaving 10 bases between them. Germline-derived CDR1 and CDR2 are SNHLY and FYNNEI. CDR3 length: 13 amino acids. The sequenced part of the CDR3 DNA is TGTGCCAGCAGTGAGGGGCCCTCCCAGCCC. Its protein is CASSEGPSQP. The whole CDR3 sequence reads CASSEGPSQPQHF. Variable domain in full (rest from reference TRBV2 and TRBJ1-5): EPEVTQTPSHQVTQMGQEVILRCVPISNHLYFYWYRQILGQKVEFLVSFYNNEISEKSEIFDDQFSVERPDGSNFTLKIRSTKLEDSAMYFCASSEGPSQPQHFGDGTRLSIL.